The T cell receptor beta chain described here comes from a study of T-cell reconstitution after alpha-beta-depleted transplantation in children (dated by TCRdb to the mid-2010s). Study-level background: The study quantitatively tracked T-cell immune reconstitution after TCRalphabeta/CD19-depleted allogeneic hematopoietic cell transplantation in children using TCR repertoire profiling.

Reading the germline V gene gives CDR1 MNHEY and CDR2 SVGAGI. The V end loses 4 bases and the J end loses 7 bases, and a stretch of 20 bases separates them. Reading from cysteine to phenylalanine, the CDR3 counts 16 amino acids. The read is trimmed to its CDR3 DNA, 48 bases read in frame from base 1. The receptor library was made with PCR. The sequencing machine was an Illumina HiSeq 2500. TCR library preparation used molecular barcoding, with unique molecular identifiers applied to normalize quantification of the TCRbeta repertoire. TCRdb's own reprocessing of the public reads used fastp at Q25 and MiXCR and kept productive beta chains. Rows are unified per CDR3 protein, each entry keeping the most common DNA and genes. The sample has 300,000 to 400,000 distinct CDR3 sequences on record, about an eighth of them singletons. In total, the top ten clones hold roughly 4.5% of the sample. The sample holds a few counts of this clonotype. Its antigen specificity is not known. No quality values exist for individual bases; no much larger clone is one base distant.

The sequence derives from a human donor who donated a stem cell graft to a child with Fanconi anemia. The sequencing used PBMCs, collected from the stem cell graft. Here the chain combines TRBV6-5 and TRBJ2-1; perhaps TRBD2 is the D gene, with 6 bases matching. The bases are TGTGCCAGCAGTTCCTACCTTGGGAGGCTCGGGAATGAGCAGTTCTTC. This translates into CASSSYLGRLGNEQFF.